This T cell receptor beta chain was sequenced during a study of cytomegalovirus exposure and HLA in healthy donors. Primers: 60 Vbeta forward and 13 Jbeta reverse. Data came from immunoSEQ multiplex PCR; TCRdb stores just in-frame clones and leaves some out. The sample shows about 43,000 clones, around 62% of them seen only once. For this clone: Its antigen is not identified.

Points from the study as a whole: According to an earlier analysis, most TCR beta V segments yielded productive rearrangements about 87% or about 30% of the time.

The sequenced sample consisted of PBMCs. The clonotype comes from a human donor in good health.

The CDR3 region has the DNA TGTGCCAGCTCACCGGACTTACCTAACAATGAGCAGTTCTTC. As protein: CASSPDLPNNEQFF. The chain links TRBV18 to TRBJ2-1, with D perhaps TRBD2 (5 bases). Germline loops: CDR1 KGHSH, CDR2 LQKENI. Trimming pared 3 bases from V and 5 bases from J, leaving 11 bases between. The CDR3 contains 14 residues.